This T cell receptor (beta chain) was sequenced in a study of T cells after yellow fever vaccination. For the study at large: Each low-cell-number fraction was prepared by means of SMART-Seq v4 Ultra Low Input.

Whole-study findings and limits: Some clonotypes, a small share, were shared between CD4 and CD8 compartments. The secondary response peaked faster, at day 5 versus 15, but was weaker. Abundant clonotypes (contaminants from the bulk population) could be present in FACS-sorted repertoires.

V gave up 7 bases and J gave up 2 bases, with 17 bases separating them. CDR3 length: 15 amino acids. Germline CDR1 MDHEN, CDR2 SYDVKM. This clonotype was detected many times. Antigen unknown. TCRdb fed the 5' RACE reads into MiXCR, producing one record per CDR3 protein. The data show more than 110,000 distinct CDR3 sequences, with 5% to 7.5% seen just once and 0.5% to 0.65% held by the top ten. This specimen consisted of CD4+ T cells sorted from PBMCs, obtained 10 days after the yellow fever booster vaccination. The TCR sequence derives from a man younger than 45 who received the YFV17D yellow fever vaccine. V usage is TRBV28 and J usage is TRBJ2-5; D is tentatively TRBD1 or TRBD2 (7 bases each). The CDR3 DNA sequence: TGTGCCAGCACCGGGGGGCAGGGGGTACAAGAGACCCAGTACTTC. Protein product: CASTGGQGVQETQYF.